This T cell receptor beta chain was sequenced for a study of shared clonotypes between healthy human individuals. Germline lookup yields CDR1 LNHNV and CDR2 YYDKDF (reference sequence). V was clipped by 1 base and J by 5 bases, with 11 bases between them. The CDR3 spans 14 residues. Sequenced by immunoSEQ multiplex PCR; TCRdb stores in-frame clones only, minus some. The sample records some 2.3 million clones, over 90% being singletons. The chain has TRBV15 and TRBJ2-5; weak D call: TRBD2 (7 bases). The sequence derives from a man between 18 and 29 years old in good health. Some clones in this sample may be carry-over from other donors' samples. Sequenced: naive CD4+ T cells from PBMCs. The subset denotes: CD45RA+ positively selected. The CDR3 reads CATSRGTRGETQYF. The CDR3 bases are TGTGCCACCAGCAGAGGGACTAGGGGGGAGACCCAGTACTTC.